This TCR beta chain came from a study of human T cells and chemical hapten exposure. Study-level background: Small differences in pooled library volume mainly drove the variation in TCR yields per sample.

The library labeled individual cDNA molecules by adding unique molecular identifiers to them. TCRdb called the RACE reads again in MiXCR, with one record for every CDR3 protein. This sample has about 380,000 distinct CDR3 sequences, with 4.8% found just once. The length of the CDR3 is 15 residues. Trimming shortened V by 7 bases and J by 4 bases, and 14 bases separated the two germline ends. The time point was: patch test 1, 2 weeks after DPC sensitization. The sample's treatment: therapeutic diphenylcyclopropenone sensitization with weekly scalp DPC. Researchers sampled blood before each patch test went on.

The specimen was whole blood, collected in connection with sensitization to the hapten diphenylcyclopropenone (DPC). The receptor's source is a woman aged 50 to 65 with alopecia areata. Some clones in this sample may be carry-over from other donors' samples. V and J are TRBV12-3 or TRBV12-4 and TRBJ1-6, with D possibly TRBD1 on 6 matching bases. This chain's CDR3 is CASTIRGRYNSPLHF. In DNA, the CDR3 is TGTGCCAGCACTATCAGGGGAAGGTATAATTCACCCCTCCACTTT.